These 21 T cell receptor beta chains originate from one sample sequenced in a study of T-cell reconstitution after alpha-beta-depleted transplantation in children. Using unique molecular identifiers, the investigators prepared the TCRbeta library. Using its own MiXCR run on the PCR reads, TCRdb lists one record per CDR3 protein. The sample yields approximately 1,000,000 distinct CDR3 sequences, about 31% seen once. The sequencing here drew on PBMCs, mostly from graft donor cells, taken 360 days after TCRalphabeta/CD19-depleted stem cell transplant. These receptors were taken from a boy younger than two who had a stem cell transplant for SCID, so the T cells may come from the graft donor.

This clonotype turned up a few times. The chain carries TRBV15 and TRBJ1-2; D is unresolved. Looked up from germline, CDR1 is LNHNV and CDR2 is YYDKDF (reference sequence). The CDR3 loop spans 15 amino acids. Trimming removed 1 base from V and 4 bases from J, with 13 bases in between. This CDR3 is CATSRADPDSYGYTF. CDR3 bases: TGTGCCACCAGCAGAGCTGACCCCGATAGCTATGGCTACACCTTC.

The V call is TRBV20-1, the J call TRBJ1-2; D uncertain. The germline V gene has CDR1 DFQATT and CDR2 SNEGSKA (reference sequence). Trimming shortened V by 0 bases and J by 4 bases, and 15 bases separated the two germline ends. The CDR3 runs to 15 residues. DNA for the CDR3: TGCAGTGCTAGAGATCATCAACGTCCGCTCTATGGCTACACCTTC. Translation gives CSARDHQRPLYGYTF.

This sequence joins TRBV6-1 and TRBJ2-3; unclear D gene. The CDR3 sequence is 13 residues long. V was trimmed by 5 bases and J by 3 bases, leaving 9 bases between them. Germline V gene data show CDR1 as MNHNS and CDR2 as SASEGT. CDR3 protein: CASSRIGTDTQYF. The CDR3, as DNA: TGTGCCAGCAGTCGTATAGGTACAGATACGCAGTATTTT.

This clonotype was detected ten times or more. The genes are TRBV12-3 or TRBV12-4 and TRBJ2-2, with D possibly TRBD2 on 6 matching bases. Trimming removed 5 bases at V and 6 bases at J, with 10 bases between. The CDR3 runs to 13 residues. In DNA, the CDR3 is TGTGCCAGCAGTCGGTCTAGCGCCGGGGAGCTGTTTTTT. It codes for CASSRSSAGELFF.

This chain uses TRBV7-9 with TRBJ2-1; 9 bases are a match to TRBD2. This CDR3 is 16 amino acids long. V lost 1 base, J lost 8 bases, and 9 bases stayed unmatched. Germline lookup yields CDR1 SEHNR and CDR2 FQNEAQ (reference sequence). The CDR3 DNA follows: TGTGCCAGCAGCTTAGGGGGGGCTAGCGGGGCCCATGAGCAGTTCTTC. Its protein product is CASSLGGASGAHEQFF.

The chain has TRBV7-2 and TRBJ2-5; D possibly corresponds to TRBD1 (6 bases). V was trimmed by 2 bases and J by 0 bases, leaving 13 bases between them. The CDR3 covers 16 residues. Germline V lookup: CDR1 SGHTA, CDR2 FQGNSA. The CDR3, as DNA: TGTGCCAGCAGCTTAAGGGTGGGGGCGTACCAAGAGACCCAGTACTTC. This gives the protein CASSLRVGAYQETQYF. The whole variable domain, remainder taken from reference TRBV7-2 and TRBJ2-5, is GAGVSQSPSNKVTEKGKDVELRCDPISGHTALYWYRQSLGQGLEFLIYFQGNSAPDKSGLPSDRFSAERTGGSVSTLTIQRTQQEDSAVYLCASSLRVGAYQETQYFGPGTRLLVL.

V gene TRBV15 combines with J gene TRBJ2-4, with 8 bases matching TRBD1. The J segment lost 1 base and the V segment lost 4 bases, leaving 6 bases of the junction unmatched. The CDR3 length is 16 residues. Germline lookup yields CDR1 LNHNV and CDR2 YYDKDF (reference sequence). Here the CDR3 DNA reads TGTGCCACCAGCACTCATTGGGACAGGGCCAAAAACATTCAGTACTTC. Translation: CATSTHWDRAKNIQYF.

This clonotype has more than one count but fewer than ten. The V gene is TRBV4-1, the J gene TRBJ1-2; unclear D gene. The length of the CDR3 is 15 residues. Germline V gene sequence: CDR1 MGHRA, CDR2 YSYEKL. The V gene lost 0 bases and the J gene lost 3 bases, with 11 bases spanning the gap. The CDR3 loop is CASSQEPATDYGYTF. The CDR3 nucleotides are TGCGCCAGCAGCCAAGAACCTGCGACGGACTATGGCTACACCTTC.

This clonotype occurred a few times. The chain recombines TRBV21-1 with TRBJ2-7; the table assigns TRBD1, which was not confirmed against the DNA. TRBV21-1 is recorded as a pseudogene. This CDR3 is 13 amino acids long. CDR3: CASSKGGENEQYF. DNA of the CDR3: TGTGCCAGCAGCAAGGGGGGGGAAAACGAGCAGTACTTC.

This clonotype was detected only a few times. The CDR3, as DNA: TGTGCCAGCACAGGGGTCGGCTATGGCTACACCTTC. As protein: CASTGVGYGYTF. This rearrangement joins TRBV2 to TRBJ1-2, with TRBD1 as a possible D gene (6 bases). Germline V gene lookup returns CDR1 SNHLY and CDR2 FYNNEI. This CDR3 region has 12 residues. The germline V and J ends were trimmed by 7 bases and 4 bases, with 10 bases remaining between them.

This clonotype was picked up a small number of times. V usage is TRBV7-2 and J usage is TRBJ2-3, with D tentatively TRBD1 or TRBD2 (5 bases each). CDR3 length equals 15 residues. The V end lost 3 bases, the J end lost 2 bases, and 12 bases lay between the germline ends. Germline V CDR1 and CDR2: SGHTA, FQGNSA. CDR3 in amino acids: CASSFARGSTDTQYF. The CDR3 DNA reads as TGTGCCAGCAGCTTCGCGAGGGGCTCCACAGATACGCAGTATTTT. The full variable domain, its missing parts supplied by reference TRBV7-2 and TRBJ2-3, is GAGVSQSPSNKVTEKGKDVELRCDPISGHTALYWYRQSLGQGLEFLIYFQGNSAPDKSGLPSDRFSAERTGGSVSTLTIQRTQQEDSAVYLCASSFARGSTDTQYFGPGTRLTVL.

This sequence joins TRBV28 and TRBJ1-5, with 7 bases lining up with TRBD1. Trimming took 3 bases from V and 6 from J; bases not matched to a gene: 17. Germline V gene sequence: CDR1 MDHEN, CDR2 SYDVKM. This CDR3 has 18 amino acids. In DNA, the CDR3 is TGTGCCAGCAGTTTTGTGGGGACAGCGGCTCGATGGGGTCAGCCCCAGCATTTT. The encoded protein is CASSFVGTAARWGQPQHF. The whole variable domain, remainder taken from reference TRBV28 and TRBJ1-5, is DVKVTQSSRYLVKRTGEKVFLECVQDMDHENMFWYRQDPGLGLRLIYFSYDVKMKEKGDIPEGYSVSREKKERFSLILESASTNQTSMYLCASSFVGTAARWGQPQHFGDGTRLSIL.

The rearrangement links TRBV7-9 to TRBJ2-2; D is perhaps TRBD1 (5 bases). In germline, CDR1 is SEHNR, CDR2 FQNEAQ (reference sequence). There are 15 residues in the CDR3. The V end lost 7 bases, the J end lost 1 base, and 13 bases lay between the germline ends. CDR3 region: CASNNDRLNTGELFF. For the CDR3, the DNA is TGTGCCAGCAACAATGACAGACTGAACACCGGGGAGCTGTTTTTT.

A few counts support this clonotype. CDR3 protein: CASSLFERGGETQYF. The CDR3 DNA sequence: TGTGCCAGCAGTTTATTTGAGCGGGGAGGGGAGACCCAGTACTTC. The chain uses TRBV12-3 or TRBV12-4 and TRBJ2-5, with 7 nucleotides matching TRBD2. The CDR3 has 15 residues. The ends lost 2 bases at V and 5 bases at J; junction bases unmatched: 8.

This clonotype was observed a few times. CDR3 sequence: CASSQDTGTTNTGELFF. The CDR3 nucleotides are TGCGCCAGCAGCCAAGATACAGGAACTACGAACACCGGGGAGCTGTTTTTT. The rearrangement uses TRBV4-3 and TRBJ2-2, with D perhaps TRBD1 (5 bases). Trimming took off 0 bases at V and 0 bases at J, with 11 bases between the two ends. The CDR3 extends over 17 amino acids. The germline gives CDR1 LGHNA, CDR2 YSLEER.

The chain links TRBV12-3 or TRBV12-4 to TRBJ1-2, with 8 bases aligning to TRBD1. V was clipped by 3 bases and J by 5 bases; unmatched bases: 14. This CDR3 region has 17 residues. CDR3 protein: CASSLGDRLRVPYGYTF. The DNA for the CDR3 is TGTGCCAGCAGTTTGGGGGACAGGCTCCGAGTGCCGTATGGCTACACCTTC.

V is TRBV28 and J is TRBJ1-3; possibly TRBD1 for D (5 bases). Trimming stripped 6 bases from V and 4 bases from J, with 13 bases between. There are 14 residues in the CDR3. Per the germline V gene, CDR1 is MDHEN and CDR2 is SYDVKM. CDR3 sequence: CASRPGTEGNTIYF. The CDR3 DNA follows: TGTGCCAGCAGACCCGGGACGGAGGGAAACACCATATATTTT.

This sequence joins TRBV20-1 and TRBJ1-3; D may be TRBD1 (6 bases). The V gene lost 4 bases and the J gene lost 2 bases, with 12 bases spanning the gap. Germline loops: CDR1 DFQATT, CDR2 SNEGSKA (reference sequence). CDR3 length: 14 residues. CDR3: CSATSGGPGNTIYF. The CDR3 DNA reads TGCAGTGCTACCTCCGGGGGCCCTGGAAACACCATATATTTT.

The gene calls are TRBV27 and TRBJ1-5; D is unclear. This CDR3 comprises 15 residues. Germline loops: CDR1 MNHEY, CDR2 SMNVEV (reference sequence). Trimming pared 4 bases from V and 0 bases from J, leaving 10 bases between. The CDR3 region is CASSWRANSNQPQHF. Written as DNA, the CDR3 is TGTGCCAGCAGTTGGAGGGCTAATAGCAATCAGCCCCAGCATTTT.

This sequence joins TRBV28 and TRBJ2-1; TRBD1 is a possible D gene (5 bases). Germline loops: CDR1 MDHEN, CDR2 SYDVKM. Trimming left V 6 bases short and J 7 bases short, with 16 bases between. The CDR3 has 14 residues. DNA for the CDR3: TGTGCCAGCAGAACCGACAGATTTCGGAATGAGCAGTTCTTC. Its translation: CASRTDRFRNEQFF.

CDR3 region: CASSLEGDRRSYEQYF. The CDR3 nucleotides read TGTGCCAGCAGCTTAGAGGGGGACAGGAGAAGCTACGAGCAGTACTTC. The chain recombines TRBV9 with TRBJ2-7, with 8 bases that match TRBD1. Germline trimming cut 4 bases from V and 3 bases from J; bases unmatched to any gene: 12. CDR3 size: 16 residues. Germline-derived CDR1 and CDR2 are SGDLS and YYNGEE.